The entry below gives a single T cell receptor (beta chain) sequence along with its context. In this sample, this clonotype turned up many times. Which antigen it targets is not known. Per-base qualities were not stored, and no clone one base away is much larger. This sample is drawn from a study of Graves' ophthalmopathy and Graves' hyperthyroidism (dated by TCRdb to the late 2010s). Notes on the research overall: Peripheral blood was collected before any treatment was given, at the time of initial diagnosis. An independent validation cohort comprised 18 hyperthyroidism patients and roughly 15 patients who later progressed from hyperthyroidism to ophthalmopathy. To explore V-J signatures that distinguish ophthalmopathy from hyperthyroidism, a discovery set of 100 patients was enrolled, made up of some 41 with ophthalmopathy and some 58 with stable hyperthyroidism. In five or six hyperthyroidism patients, the T-cell repertoires found in thyroid tissue were compared with those found in blood. The study used signatures of the TCR beta repertoire to tell Graves' ophthalmopathy apart from Graves' hyperthyroidism and to predict which patients would progress to ophthalmopathy. In total, approximately 130 blood samples were TCR-sequenced: some 43 ophthalmopathy, about 75 hyperthyroidism and 17 hyperthyroidism-to-ophthalmopathy patients. After sampling, hyperthyroidism patients received methimazole starting at 30 mg daily, and ophthalmopathy patients received high-dose intravenous methylprednisolone. What the work shows at the level of the full study, not this receptor alone: Most of the expanded thyroid clonotypes with a frequency above 0.001 were also detected in blood, and it was suggested that the thyroid immune response may be reflected by blood repertoires. No statistical method was used to predetermine the sample size, and group allocation was not hidden from the investigators. Ophthalmopathy was separated from stable hyperthyroidism by the 13-signature model with 85% to 90% sensitivity and just under 84% specificity in cross-validation and with 80%/75% in the test set. In validation, the model predicted ophthalmopathy progression with 70.59% sensitivity and approximately 75% specificity; roughly 11 predicted patients were CT-confirmed with GO in a median of 6.5 months.

The ophthalmopathy patients had moderately to severely active disease, with a Clinical Activity Score of 3 or higher, a NOSPECS grade of 4 or higher, and a disease duration of less than 3 months. Patients with other autoimmune diseases, uncontrolled infections, pregnancy or lactation were excluded. Clinical symptoms, serum thyroxine, TRAb, thyroid ultrasound and orbital computed tomography formed the basis of the diagnosis. Using Ficoll-Paque density gradient centrifugation, PBMCs were isolated from about 9.4 ml of fresh peripheral blood. Trizol reagent was used to extract the total RNA, and its quality was then checked on an Agilent 2100 Bioanalyzer. From the cysteine up to the phenylalanine, the CDR3 has a length of 15 residues. The DNA shown is the 45-base CDR3, in frame from base 1. V trim: 5 bases; J trim: 6 bases; unmatched bases: 10. CDR1 and CDR2 (SGHTA, FQGNSA) derive from the germline V gene.

For repertoire sequencing, the TCR beta CDR3 regions were amplified from RNA transcripts. The first round was an RT-PCR using HTBI primers with the Qiagen OneStep RT-PCR kit, and this first round was followed by a second-round multiplex PCR, then size selection and purification. Libraries were sequenced on an Illumina HiSeq2000 using paired-end 100 bp reads. The authors processed their data as follows. SOAPnuke was used to process the reads, throwing out any read that had adapters, had uncalled bases, had a mean Phred below 15, or lacked an exact constant-primer or identifier match. High-quality paired reads were merged with COPE v1.2.5. Clonotypes were defined as unique nucleotide sequences and were aligned to IMGT TRB V, D and J references using MiTCR v1.1. The analysis was limited to V-J combinations with a frequency above 0.0001, which together covered over 98% of repertoires. For each V-J combination, a TCR clonal expansion and chaos score was defined as the ratio of F50 clonal expansion to chaos observed in the TCRdist matrix. Welch's t-statistics and random forest were used to reduce features to 13 V-J combinations, which were fed into a naive Bayes classifier. The similarity between thyroid and blood repertoires was quantified using the Morisita-Horn index. TCRdb redid the processing of the public reads, applying fastp at Q25 and MiXCR, and retained in-frame beta chains. Rows merge per CDR3 protein into single entries with the most common DNA and genes. The V and J calls reflect TCRdb's pipeline rather than the authors' work. The sample has 57,000 or so distinct CDR3 sequences on record, approximately 45% of them singletons. The ten largest clones represent roughly 5% of the sample.

Specimen: peripheral blood. The chain uses TRBV7-2 and TRBJ2-5; 9 bases in the middle match TRBD2. The receptor was derived from an adult woman with Graves' ophthalmopathy. The CDR3 region reads CASSVGASGIKTQYF. The nucleotide sequence is given as TGTGCCAGCAGCGTAGGGGCTAGCGGGATAAAGACCCAGTACTTC.